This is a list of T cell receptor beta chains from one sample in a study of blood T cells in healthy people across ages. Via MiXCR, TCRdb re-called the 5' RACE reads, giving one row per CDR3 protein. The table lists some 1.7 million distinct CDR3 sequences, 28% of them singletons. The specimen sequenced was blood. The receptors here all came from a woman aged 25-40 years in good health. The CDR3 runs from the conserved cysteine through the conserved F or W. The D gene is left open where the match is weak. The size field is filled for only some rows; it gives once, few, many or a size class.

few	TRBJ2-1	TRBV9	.	CASTVVSGSEQFF	TGTGCCAGCACCGTAGTGTCGGGAAGTGAGCAGTTCTTC
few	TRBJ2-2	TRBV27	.	CASSLRQPPGELFF	TGTGCCAGCAGTTTGCGGCAGCCCCCCGGGGAGCTGTTTTTT
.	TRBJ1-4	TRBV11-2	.	CASSSKPGEKLFF	TGTGCCAGCAGCTCAAAGCCGGGGGAAAAACTGTTTTTT
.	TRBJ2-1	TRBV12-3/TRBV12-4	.	CASSSGAEETQFF	TGTGCCAGCAGTTCAGGGGCTGAAGAGACCCAGTTCTTC
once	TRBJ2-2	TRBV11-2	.	CASSPALRTGELFF	TGTGCCAGCAGCCCCGCCCTCAGGACCGGGGAGCTGTTTTTT
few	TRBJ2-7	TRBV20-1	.	CSAGAGQVNEQYF	TGCAGTGCCGGGGCGGGGCAGGTCAACGAGCAGTACTTC
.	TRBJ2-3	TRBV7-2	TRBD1	CASSLTTGGRAQYF	TGTGCCAGCAGCTTAACTACAGGGGGCCGGGCGCAGTATTTT
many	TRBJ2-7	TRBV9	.	CASSVAWESEQYF	TGTGCCAGCAGCGTAGCTTGGGAGTCCGAGCAGTACTTC
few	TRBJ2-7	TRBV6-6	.	CASSPTDSAAYEQYF	TGTGCCAGCAGCCCTACCGACAGTGCGGCCTACGAGCAGTACTTC
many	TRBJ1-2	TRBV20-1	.	CSAPHTSNYGYTF	TGCAGTGCCCCCCACACTTCTAACTATGGCTACACCTTC
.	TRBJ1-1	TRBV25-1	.	CASSERNLNTEAFF	TGTGCCAGCAGTGAACGGAATCTGAACACTGAAGCTTTCTTT
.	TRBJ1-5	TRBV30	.	CAWSAIANQPQHF	TGTGCCTGGAGTGCTATCGCCAATCAGCCCCAGCATTTT
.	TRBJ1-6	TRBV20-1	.	CSAHQRGSSYNSPLHF	TGCAGTGCTCATCAACGGGGTAGCTCCTATAATTCACCCCTCCACTTT
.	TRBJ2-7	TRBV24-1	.	CATSDSGGGEQYF	TGTGCCACCAGTGATTCCGGGGGAGGCGAGCAGTACTTC
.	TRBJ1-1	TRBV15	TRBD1	CATSRDGDREAFF	TGTGCCACCAGCAGAGATGGGGACAGGGAAGCTTTCTTT
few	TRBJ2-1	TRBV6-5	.	CASSDNGDNNEQFF	TGTGCCAGCAGCGACAACGGGGACAACAATGAGCAGTTCTTC
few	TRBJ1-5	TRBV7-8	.	CASSPPGEPQHF	TGTGCCAGCAGCCCTCCGGGTGAGCCCCAGCATTTT
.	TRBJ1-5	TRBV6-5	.	CASSPLVESNQPQHF	TGTGCCAGCAGTCCCTTGGTGGAGAGCAATCAGCCCCAGCATTTT
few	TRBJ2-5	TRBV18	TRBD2	CASSATSGAHQETQYF	TGTGCCAGCTCAGCTACTAGCGGGGCCCACCAAGAGACCCAGTACTTC
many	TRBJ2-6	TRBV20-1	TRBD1	CSAPDRGSGANVLTF	TGCAGTGCCCCTGACAGGGGGTCTGGGGCCAACGTCCTGACTTTC
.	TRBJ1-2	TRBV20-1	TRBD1	CSARKDRGGGYGYTF	TGCAGTGCTCGAAAGGACAGGGGAGGTGGCTATGGCTACACCTTC
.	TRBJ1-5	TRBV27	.	CASRPSEGYQPQHF	TGTGCCAGCCGTCCCAGCGAGGGGTATCAGCCCCAGCATTTT
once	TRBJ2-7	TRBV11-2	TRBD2	CASSLDAASGIYEQYF	TGTGCCAGCAGCTTAGATGCCGCCAGCGGGATTTACGAGCAGTACTTC
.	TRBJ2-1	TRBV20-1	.	CSARVGSGRSSYNEQFF	TGCAGTGCTAGAGTAGGAAGCGGAAGGAGCTCCTACAATGAGCAGTTCTTC
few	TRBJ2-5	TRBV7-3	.	CASSPAVGETQYF	TGTGCCAGCAGCCCCGCGGTCGGAGAGACCCAGTACTTC
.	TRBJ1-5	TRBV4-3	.	CASSQERFGNQPQHF	TGCGCCAGCAGCCAAGAGAGGTTCGGAAATCAGCCCCAGCATTTT
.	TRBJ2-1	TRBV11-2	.	CASSFQRAEEQFF	TGTGCCAGCAGCTTTCAGCGGGCCGAAGAGCAGTTCTTC
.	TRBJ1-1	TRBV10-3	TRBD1	CAISESDRGAEAFF	TGTGCCATCAGTGAGTCGGACAGGGGCGCTGAAGCTTTCTTT
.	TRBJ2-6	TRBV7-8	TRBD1	CANSLSGQAISGANVLTF	TGTGCCAACAGCTTATCGGGACAGGCAATCTCTGGGGCCAACGTCCTGACTTTC
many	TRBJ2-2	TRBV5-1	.	CASSPGASASGELFF	TGCGCCAGCAGCCCTGGGGCTAGCGCGTCCGGGGAGCTGTTTTTT
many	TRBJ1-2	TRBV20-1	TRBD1	CSARDSGQEFYGYTF	TGCAGTGCTAGAGATTCGGGACAGGAGTTCTATGGCTACACCTTC
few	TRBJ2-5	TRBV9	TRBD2	CASSVRTSIGEQYF	TGTGCCAGCAGCGTTAGGACTAGCATCGGTGAGCAGTACTTC
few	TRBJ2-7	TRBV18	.	CASSQGPRRGYEQYF	TGTGCCAGCTCACAAGGGCCCCGGAGGGGCTACGAGCAGTACTTC
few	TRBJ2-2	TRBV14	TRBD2	CASSQDRLAANTGELFF	TGTGCCAGCAGCCAAGATCGGCTAGCGGCGAACACCGGGGAGCTGTTTTTT
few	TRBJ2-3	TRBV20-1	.	CSAMGRAGTDTQYF	TGCAGTGCTATGGGTAGGGCAGGTACAGATACGCAGTATTTT
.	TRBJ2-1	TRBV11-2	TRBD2	CASSVGLEFYNEQFF	TGTGCCAGCAGCGTCGGACTAGAGTTCTACAATGAGCAGTTCTTC
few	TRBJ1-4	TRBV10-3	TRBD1	CAIRSGDRTNEKLFF	TGTGCCATCAGATCCGGGGACAGAACTAATGAAAAACTGTTTTTT
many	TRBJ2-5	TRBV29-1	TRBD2	CSVETGRGGETQYF	TGCAGCGTTGAAACTGGGAGGGGAGGAGAGACCCAGTACTTC
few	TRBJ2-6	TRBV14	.	CASSQDSAPYSGANVLTF	TGTGCCAGCAGCCAAGATTCAGCTCCTTACTCTGGGGCCAACGTCCTGACTTTC
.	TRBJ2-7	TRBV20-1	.	CSARMGGTRGYEQYF	TGCAGTGCTAGAATGGGGGGCACGCGGGGCTACGAGCAGTACTTC